This TCR beta chain was sequenced in a study of identical twins. The study, taken as a whole, reports: Analyses of zero insertions could, in part, be confounded by invariant MAIT and iNKT cells. Clonotypes of the beta chain that were abundant in cord blood carried fewer insertions (memory repertoires showed none). In drawing conclusions, the study used cross-sectional statistical analysis and did not follow the same donors.

TCRdb re-called the 5' RACE reads with MiXCR, one entry per CDR3 protein. Counted here are 1.5 million or so distinct CDR3 sequences, about 31% occurring once; the ten biggest clones make up over 0.25%. Germline V gives CDR1 SNHLY, CDR2 FYNNEI. CDR3 length: 17 residues. V shed 6 bases and J 0 bases; nucleotides not matched to a gene: 10. As for this clonotype: Its antigen is currently unknown.

Sequenced sample: cord blood. This receptor was obtained from a newborn girl in good health. This rearrangement joins TRBV2 to TRBJ1-5; 8 bases line up with TRBD1. CDR3 nucleotides: TGTGCCAGCAGGGACAGGGCGAGGGCTTATAGCAATCAGCCCCAGCATTTT. Translated: CASRDRARAYSNQPQHF.